This TCR beta chain was identified during a study of shared clonotypes between healthy human individuals. Study results and caveats: With few donors, the genetic and exposure-history diversity represented was limited.

A single count supports this clone. Its antigen is currently unknown. Germline V gene sequence: CDR1 SGHAT, CDR2 FQNNGV. V trimming: 5 bases; J trimming: 2 bases; junction bases outside the gene matches: 3. The CDR3 runs to 15 residues. Every subset had its genomic DNA shared out evenly among several immunoSEQ plates. Authors' data handling: Filtering differed for immunoSEQ, which gave only junction sequences without quality scores. Here immunoSEQ multiplex PCR was the method, and the copy in TCRdb shows in-frame clones only, minus some. That table furnishes V, J and clone size, whereas the DNA furnished D and trimming. The sample records about 470,000 clones, 70% to 80% being singletons.

The receptor was isolated from a woman aged 40 to 50 in good health. Some clones in this sample may be carry-over from other donors' samples. The sequencing input was PBMCs. The rearrangement uses TRBV11-2 and TRBJ2-7; 13 bases are shared with TRBD2. The CDR3 DNA sequence: TGTGCCAGCAGCCCGGGACTAGCGGGAACCTACGAGCAGTACTTC. Its translation: CASSPGLAGTYEQYF.